This T cell receptor beta chain stems from a study of metastatic and nonmetastatic thyroid tumors. Study information: A comparison of repertoires was made across blood and tumor or nodule tissue from malignant and benign thyroid patients.

Trimming left V 3 bases short and J 2 bases short, with 7 bases between. The CDR3 is 14 amino acids. From germline, CDR1 is LNHDA and CDR2 SQIVND (reference sequence). This clone is termed medium-sized. Per the study methods: Clinicopathological groups of papillary thyroid cancer showed CDR3 differences that were used to build a distant-metastasis classifier. TCRdb reanalyzed the PCR reads via MiXCR. The V and J calls shown here were made by TCRdb, not taken from the authors' results. Among over 10,000 clones listed, approximately 20% were seen once. Among the patients, none had received any treatment before thyroid surgery.

What was sequenced was adjacent normal tissue. The receptor was derived from a female donor with papillary thyroid cancer or a benign thyroid nodule (not recorded which). Some clones in this sample may be carry-over from other donors' samples. The chain uses TRBV19 and TRBJ2-2; D remains ambiguous. As DNA, the CDR3 is TGTGCCAGTAGTATCGGAGCAAACACCGGGGAGCTGTTTTTT. This encodes CASSIGANTGELFF.